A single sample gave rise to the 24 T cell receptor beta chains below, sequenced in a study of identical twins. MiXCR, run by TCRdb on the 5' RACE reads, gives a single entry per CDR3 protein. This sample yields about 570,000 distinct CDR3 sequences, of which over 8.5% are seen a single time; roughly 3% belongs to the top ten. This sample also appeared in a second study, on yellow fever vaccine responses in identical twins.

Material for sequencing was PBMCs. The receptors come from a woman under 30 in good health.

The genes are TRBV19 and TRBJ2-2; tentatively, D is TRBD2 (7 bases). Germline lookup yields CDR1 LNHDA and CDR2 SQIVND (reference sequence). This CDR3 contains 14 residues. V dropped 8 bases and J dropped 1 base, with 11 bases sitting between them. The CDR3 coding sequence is TGTGCCAGTGAAGCGGGACAGAACACCGGGGAGCTGTTTTTT. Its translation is CASEAGQNTGELFF.

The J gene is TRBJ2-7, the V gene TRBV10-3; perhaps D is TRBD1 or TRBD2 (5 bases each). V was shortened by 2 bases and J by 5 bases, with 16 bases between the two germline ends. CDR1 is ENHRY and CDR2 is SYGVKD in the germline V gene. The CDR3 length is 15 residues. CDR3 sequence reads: CAISEGLWTTHEQYF. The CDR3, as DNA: TGTGCCATCAGTGAGGGACTCTGGACAACGCACGAGCAGTACTTC.

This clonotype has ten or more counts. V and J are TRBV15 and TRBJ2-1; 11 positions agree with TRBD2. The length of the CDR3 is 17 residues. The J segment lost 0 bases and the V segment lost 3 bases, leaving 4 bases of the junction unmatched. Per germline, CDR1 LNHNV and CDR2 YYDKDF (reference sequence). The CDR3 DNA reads TGTGCCACCAGCAGCCGAACTAGCGGGAGCTCCTACAATGAGCAGTTCTTC. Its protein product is CATSSRTSGSSYNEQFF.

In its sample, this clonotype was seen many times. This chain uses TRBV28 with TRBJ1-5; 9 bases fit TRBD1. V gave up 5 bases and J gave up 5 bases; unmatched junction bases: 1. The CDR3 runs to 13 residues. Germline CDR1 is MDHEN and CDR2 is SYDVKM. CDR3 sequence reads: CASSRDRDQPQHF. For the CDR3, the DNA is TGTGCCAGCAGTCGGGACAGGGATCAGCCCCAGCATTTT.

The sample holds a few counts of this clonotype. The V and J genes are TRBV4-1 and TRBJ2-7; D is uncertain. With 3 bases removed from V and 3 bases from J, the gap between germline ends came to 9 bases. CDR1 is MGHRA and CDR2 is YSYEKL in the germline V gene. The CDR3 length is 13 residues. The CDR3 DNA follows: TGCGCCAGCAGCCACACACCTGACTACGAGCAGTACTTC. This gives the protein CASSHTPDYEQYF.

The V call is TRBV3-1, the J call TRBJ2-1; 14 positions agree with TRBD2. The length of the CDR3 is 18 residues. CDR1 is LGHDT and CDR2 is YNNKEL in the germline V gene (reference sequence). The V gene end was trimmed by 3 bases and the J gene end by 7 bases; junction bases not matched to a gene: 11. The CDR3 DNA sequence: TGTGCCAGCAGCCAGGGACTAGCGGGAGTCTCTGCCAGGAATGAGCAGTTCTTC. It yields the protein CASSQGLAGVSARNEQFF.

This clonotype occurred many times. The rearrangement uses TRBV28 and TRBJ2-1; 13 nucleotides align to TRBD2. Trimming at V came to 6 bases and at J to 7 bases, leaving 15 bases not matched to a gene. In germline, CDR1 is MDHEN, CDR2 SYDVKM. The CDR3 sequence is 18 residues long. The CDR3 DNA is TGTGCCAGCAGACGATCACTACTAGCGGGAGGGTTTGTAAATGAGCAGTTCTTC. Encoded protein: CASRRSLLAGGFVNEQFF.

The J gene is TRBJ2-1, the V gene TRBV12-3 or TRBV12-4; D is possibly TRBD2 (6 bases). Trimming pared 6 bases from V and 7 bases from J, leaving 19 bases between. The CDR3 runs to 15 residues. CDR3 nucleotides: TGTGCCAGCAGATTGACCGGGTCGGGAGAGAATGAGCAGTTCTTC. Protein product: CASRLTGSGENEQFF.

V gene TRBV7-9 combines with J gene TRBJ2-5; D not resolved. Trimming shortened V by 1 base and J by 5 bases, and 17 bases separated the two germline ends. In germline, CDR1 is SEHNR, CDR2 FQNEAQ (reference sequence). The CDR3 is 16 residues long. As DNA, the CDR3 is TGTGCCAGCAGCTTAGGCTCCTTAGTCTTTTGGGAGACCCAGTACTTC. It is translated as CASSLGSLVFWETQYF.

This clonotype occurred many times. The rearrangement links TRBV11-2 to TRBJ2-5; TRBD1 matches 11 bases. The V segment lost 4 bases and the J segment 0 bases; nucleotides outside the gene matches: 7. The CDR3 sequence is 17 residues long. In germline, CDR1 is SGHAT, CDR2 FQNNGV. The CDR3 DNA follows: TGTGCCAGCAGCTCCTCCCGGGACAGGGGGTACCAAGAGACCCAGTACTTC. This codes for CASSSSRDRGYQETQYF. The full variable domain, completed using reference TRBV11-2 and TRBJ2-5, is EAGVAQSPRYKIIEKRQSVAFWCNPISGHATLYWYQQILGQGPKLLIQFQNNGVVDDSQLPKDRFSAERLKGVDSTLKIQPAKLEDSAVYLCASSSSRDRGYQETQYFGPGTRLLVL.

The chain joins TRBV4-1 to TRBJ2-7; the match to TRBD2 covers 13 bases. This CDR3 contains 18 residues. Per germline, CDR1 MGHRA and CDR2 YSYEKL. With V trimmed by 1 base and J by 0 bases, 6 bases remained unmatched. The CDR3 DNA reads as TGCGCCAGCAGCCAAGGACTAGCGGGGGGCCTTAGCTCCTACGAGCAGTACTTC. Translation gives CASSQGLAGGLSSYEQYF.

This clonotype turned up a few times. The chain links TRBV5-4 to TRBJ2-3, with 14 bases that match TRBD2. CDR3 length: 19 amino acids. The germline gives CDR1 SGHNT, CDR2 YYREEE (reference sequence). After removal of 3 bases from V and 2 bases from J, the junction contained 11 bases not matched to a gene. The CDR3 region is CASSSPGLAGVWVTDTQYF. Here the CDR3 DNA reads TGTGCCAGCAGCTCTCCGGGACTAGCGGGAGTGTGGGTCACAGATACGCAGTATTTT.

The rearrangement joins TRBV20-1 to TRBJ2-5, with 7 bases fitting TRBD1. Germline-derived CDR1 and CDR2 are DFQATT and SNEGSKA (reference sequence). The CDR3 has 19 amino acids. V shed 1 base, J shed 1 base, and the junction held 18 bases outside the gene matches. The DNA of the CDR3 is TGCAGTGCTAGAGCCCCTTGGACAGGCAGCCCGATTATCCAAGAGACCCAGTACTTC. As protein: CSARAPWTGSPIIQETQYF.

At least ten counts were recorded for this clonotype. The CDR3 nucleotides are TGTGCCAGCAGCGTAGGGGTTCTTTCCTCGAACGAGCAGTACTTC. Its protein is CASSVGVLSSNEQYF. This sequence joins TRBV9 and TRBJ2-7; D not certain. There are 15 residues in the CDR3. Between the trimmed V and J ends, which lost 0 bases and 5 bases, there was a span of 15 bases. Germline loops: CDR1 SGDLS, CDR2 YYNGEE.

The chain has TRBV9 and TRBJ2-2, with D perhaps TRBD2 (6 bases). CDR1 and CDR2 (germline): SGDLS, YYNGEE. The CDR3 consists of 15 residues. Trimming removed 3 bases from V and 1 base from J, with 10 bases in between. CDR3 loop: CASSDRAGNTGELFF. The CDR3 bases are TGTGCCAGCAGCGATAGAGCGGGGAACACCGGGGAGCTGTTTTTT.

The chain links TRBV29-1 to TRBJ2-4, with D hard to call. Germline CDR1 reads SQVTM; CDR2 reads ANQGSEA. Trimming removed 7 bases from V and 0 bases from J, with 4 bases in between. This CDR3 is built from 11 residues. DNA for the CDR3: TGCAGCGGCAGAGCCAAAAACATTCAGTACTTC. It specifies CSGRAKNIQYF. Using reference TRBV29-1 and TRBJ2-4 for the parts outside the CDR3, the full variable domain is SAVISQKPSRDICQRGTSLTIQCQVDSQVTMMFWYRQQPGQSLTLIATANQGSEATYESGFVIDKFPISRPNLTFSTLTVSNMSPEDSSIYLCSGRAKNIQYFGAGTRLSVL.

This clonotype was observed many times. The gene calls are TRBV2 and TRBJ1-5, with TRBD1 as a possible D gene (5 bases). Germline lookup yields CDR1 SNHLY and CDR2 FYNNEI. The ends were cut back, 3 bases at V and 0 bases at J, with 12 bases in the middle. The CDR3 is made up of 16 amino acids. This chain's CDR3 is CASSEETVYSNQPQHF. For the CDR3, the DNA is TGTGCCAGCAGTGAGGAGACAGTTTATAGCAATCAGCCCCAGCATTTT.

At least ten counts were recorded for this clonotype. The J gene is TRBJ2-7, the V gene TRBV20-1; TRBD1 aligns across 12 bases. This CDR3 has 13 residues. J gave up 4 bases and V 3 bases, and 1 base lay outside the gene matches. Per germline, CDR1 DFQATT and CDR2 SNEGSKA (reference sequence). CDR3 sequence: CSARGQGAYEQYF. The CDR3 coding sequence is TGCAGTGCTAGGGGACAGGGGGCTTACGAGCAGTACTTC.

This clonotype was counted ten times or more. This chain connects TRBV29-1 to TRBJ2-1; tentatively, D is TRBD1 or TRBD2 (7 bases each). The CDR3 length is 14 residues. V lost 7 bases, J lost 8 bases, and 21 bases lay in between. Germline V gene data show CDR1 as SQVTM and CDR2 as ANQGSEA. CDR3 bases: TGCAGCGCCAGGGGGGGGGCGCGGGAAGATGAGCAGTTCTTC. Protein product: CSARGGAREDEQFF.

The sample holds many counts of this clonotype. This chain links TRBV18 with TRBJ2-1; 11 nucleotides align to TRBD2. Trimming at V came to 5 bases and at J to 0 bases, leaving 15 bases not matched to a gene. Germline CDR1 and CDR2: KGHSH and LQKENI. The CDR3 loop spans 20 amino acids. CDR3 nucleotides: TGTGCCAGCTCAATATTACTAGCGGGAGCTTTAAGAAGCTCCTACAATGAGCAGTTCTTC. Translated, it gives CASSILLAGALRSSYNEQFF.

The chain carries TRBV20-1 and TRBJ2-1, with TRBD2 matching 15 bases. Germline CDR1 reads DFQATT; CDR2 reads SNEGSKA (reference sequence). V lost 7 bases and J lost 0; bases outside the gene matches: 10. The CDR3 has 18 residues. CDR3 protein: CSVRGLAGGSGSYNEQFF. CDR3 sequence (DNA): TGCAGTGTTAGGGGACTAGCGGGGGGATCGGGCTCCTACAATGAGCAGTTCTTC.

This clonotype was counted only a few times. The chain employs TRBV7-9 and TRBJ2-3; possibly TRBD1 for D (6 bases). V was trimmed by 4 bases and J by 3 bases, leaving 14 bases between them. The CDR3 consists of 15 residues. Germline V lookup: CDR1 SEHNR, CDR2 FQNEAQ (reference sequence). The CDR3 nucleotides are TGTGCCAGCAGCTCCTCCAGGGGTTGGACAGATACGCAGTATTTT. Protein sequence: CASSSSRGWTDTQYF.

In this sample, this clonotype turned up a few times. CDR3 DNA: TGTGCCAGCAGAAAATATCCGGGACAGGCTAACTATGGCTACACCTTC. As protein: CASRKYPGQANYGYTF. The chain uses TRBV2 and TRBJ1-2, with 8 bases matching TRBD1. V shed 6 bases, J shed 0 bases, and the junction held 9 bases outside the gene matches. Germline V gives CDR1 SNHLY, CDR2 FYNNEI. CDR3 length: 16 residues.

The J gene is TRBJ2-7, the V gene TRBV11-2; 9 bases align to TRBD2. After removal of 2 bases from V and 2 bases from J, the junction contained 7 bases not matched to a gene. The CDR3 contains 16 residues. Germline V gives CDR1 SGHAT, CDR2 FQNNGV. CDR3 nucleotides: TGTGCCAGCAGCTTAAGCCTAGCGGGACCTACCTACGAGCAGTACTTC. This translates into CASSLSLAGPTYEQYF.